A single sample is the source of the 18 T cell receptor beta chains below, sequenced in a study of cytomegalovirus exposure and HLA in healthy donors. PCR used 60 Vbeta primers and 13 Jbeta primers. The data were produced by immunoSEQ multiplex PCR, yet TCRdb's version contains in-frame clones alone and is incomplete. The sample holds 57,000 or so clones, 70% seen once. Sequencing was carried out using PBMCs. Receptors were obtained from an older woman in good health and CMV-seropositive.

The J gene is TRBJ1-4, the V gene TRBV6-4; 8 bases line up with TRBD1. Germline V gene sequence: CDR1 MRHNA, CDR2 SNTAGT. With 6 bases clipped from V and 8 bases from J, the junction kept 14 bases outside the gene matches. There are 16 residues in the CDR3. CDR3 sequence (DNA): TGTGCCAGCAGGAGCCCCCTCGGACAGGGCGAGGAAAAACTGTTTTTT. Protein product: CASRSPLGQGEEKLFF.

The chain uses TRBV2 and TRBJ1-6; TRBD1 matches 8 bases. Trimming removed 5 bases from V and 7 bases from J; junction bases left unmatched: 1. The germline V gene has CDR1 SNHLY and CDR2 FYNNEI. This CDR3 contains 13 residues. The CDR3 DNA is TGTGCCAGCAGTAGACAGGGGAATTCACCCCTCCACTTT. Translating gives CASSRQGNSPLHF. The complete variable domain, with remaining parts taken from reference TRBV2 and TRBJ1-6, reads EPEVTQTPSHQVTQMGQEVILRCVPISNHLYFYWYRQILGQKVEFLVSFYNNEISEKSEIFDDQFSVERPDGSNFTLKIRSTKLEDSAMYFCASSRQGNSPLHFGNGTRLTVT.

The chain links TRBV19 to TRBJ1-5, with 9 nucleotides matching TRBD1. CDR1 and CDR2 from the germline V gene are LNHDA and SQIVND (reference sequence). Germline trimming cut 5 bases from V and 2 bases from J; bases unmatched to any gene: 4. The CDR3 is made up of 15 amino acids. CDR3 sequence reads: CASSSTGGGNQPQHF. The DNA of the CDR3 is TGTGCCAGTAGTTCGACAGGGGGAGGCAATCAGCCCCAGCATTTT.

This clone was observed a few times. The chain recombines TRBV5-1 with TRBJ2-3; tentatively, D is TRBD2 (6 bases). This CDR3 spans 16 amino acids. Germline V lookup: CDR1 SGHRS, CDR2 YFSETQ. Trimming took 1 base from V and 2 from J, leaving 14 bases between them. In DNA, the CDR3 is TGCGCCAGCAGCTTGATGGGCGCGGGGAACACAGATACGCAGTATTTT. Translated: CASSLMGAGNTDTQYF.

The rearrangement joins TRBV7-2 to TRBJ2-7; 7 nucleotides agree with TRBD1. V dropped 4 bases and J dropped 2; count of bases not matched to a gene: 8. This CDR3 is 15 amino acids long. Germline V gene sequence: CDR1 SGHTA, CDR2 FQGNSA. This CDR3 reads CASSSASGQTYEQYF. The CDR3 DNA reads TGTGCCAGCAGCTCAGCATCGGGACAGACCTACGAGCAGTACTTC. Drawing the rest from reference TRBV7-2 and TRBJ2-7, the complete variable domain is GAGVSQSPSNKVTEKGKDVELRCDPISGHTALYWYRQSLGQGLEFLIYFQGNSAPDKSGLPSDRFSAERTGGSVSTLTIQRTQQEDSAVYLCASSSASGQTYEQYFGPGTRLTVT.

The V and J genes are TRBV4-2 and TRBJ2-1, with D unresolved. The CDR3 runs to 13 residues. The germline gives CDR1 LGHNA, CDR2 YNFKEQ. V was trimmed by 3 bases and J by 6 bases, leaving 9 bases between them. This CDR3 is CASSQKTSNEQFF. CDR3 sequence (DNA): TGTGCCAGCAGCCAGAAAACGAGCAATGAGCAGTTCTTC.

V is TRBV19 and J is TRBJ1-5; a weak D match, TRBD1 (6 bases). Germline V gene data show CDR1 as LNHDA and CDR2 as SQIVND (reference sequence). The V gene lost 3 bases and the J gene lost 9 bases, with 21 bases spanning the gap. There are 16 residues in the CDR3. CDR3 region: CASSITWGGQRGPQHF. The CDR3 coding sequence is TGTGCCAGTAGTATTACTTGGGGGGGGCAAAGGGGGCCCCAGCATTTT.

To note about this clone: Different DNA sequences within this sample yield the same CDR3. The chain uses TRBV5-1 and TRBJ1-1; TRBD1 aligns across 7 bases. The CDR3 loop spans 13 amino acids. CDR1 and CDR2 from the germline V gene are SGHRS and YFSETQ. The junction had 4 bases not matched to a gene; V was cut back by 4 bases and J by 4 bases. CDR3 sequence (DNA): TGCGCCAGCAGCAGCGGACAGGCCACTGAAGCTTTCTTT. This encodes CASSSGQATEAFF.

The genes are TRBV2 and TRBJ1-6; weak D call: TRBD1 (5 bases). There are 15 residues in the CDR3. Trimming cost V 3 bases and J 6 bases, with 12 bases left between them. Germline CDR1 reads SNHLY; CDR2 reads FYNNEI. CDR3 sequence reads: CASSDRQGSNSPLHF. The DNA for the CDR3 is TGTGCCAGCAGTGACCGGCAGGGTAGTAATTCACCCCTCCACTTT.

V usage is TRBV4-2 and J usage is TRBJ2-2; D remains unclear. The CDR3 is 16 residues long. The V and J ends lost 4 bases and 3 bases respectively, with 15 bases between them. Germline values: CDR1 LGHNA, CDR2 YNFKEQ. The CDR3 reads CASSPENTPYTGELFF. In DNA form, the CDR3 reads TGTGCCAGCAGCCCCGAAAATACACCTTACACCGGGGAGCTGTTTTTT.

The V gene is TRBV10-1, the J gene TRBJ2-5; TRBD1 matches 8 bases. Germline V gene sequence: CDR1 WNHNN, CDR2 SYGVQD (reference sequence). The V segment lost 4 bases and the J segment 3 bases; nucleotides outside the gene matches: 1. The CDR3 loop spans 13 amino acids. CDR3 DNA sequence: TGCGCCAGCAGTGCGGGACAGGAAGAGACCCAGTACTTC. It specifies CASSAGQEETQYF.

The table lists this clone with a few counts. The rearrangement joins TRBV5-6 to TRBJ1-4; no firm D call. V lost 4 bases and J 7 bases, leaving 20 bases between the germline ends. CDR3 length: 16 residues. Germline CDR1 is SGHDT and CDR2 is YYEEEE. CDR3 in DNA: TGTGCCAGCAGCGAAAGACAATCCGGGGAGGGTGAAAAACTGTTTTTT. This sequence encodes CASSERQSGEGEKLFF.

This clone was detected a few times. This rearrangement joins TRBV9 to TRBJ1-4; 8 bases map to TRBD1. This CDR3 comprises 14 residues. Germline V lookup: CDR1 SGDLS, CDR2 YYNGEE. V trimming: 5 bases; J trimming: 8 bases; junction bases outside the gene matches: 8. The chain's CDR3 is CASSIDRGREKLFF. The CDR3 coding sequence is TGTGCCAGCAGTATCGACAGGGGACGGGAAAAACTGTTTTTT.

Details on this clone: At one end, the junction sequence differs from germline, possibly due to a read error. The rearrangement links TRBV4-1 to TRBJ2-7; TRBD1 matches 8 bases. The germline CDR1 and CDR2 sequences are MGHRA and YSYEKL. CDR3 length: 14 amino acids. The CDR3 sequence is CASRQGTGPYEQYF. In nucleotides, the CDR3 is TGCGCCAGCAGACAAGGGACAGGACCCTACGAGCAGTACTTC.

This clone was counted once. The chain uses TRBV2 and TRBJ1-4; a weak D match, TRBD1 (5 bases). This CDR3 comprises 16 residues. The V end was cut by 6 bases, the J end by 8 bases, with 22 bases between. Germline loops: CDR1 SNHLY, CDR2 FYNNEI. The CDR3, as DNA: TGTGCCAGCAGGACTCGGACATTCGGCGGGGACGAAAAACTGTTTTTT. As protein: CASRTRTFGGDEKLFF.

This rearrangement joins TRBV20-1 to TRBJ2-7, with 7 bases identical to TRBD2. Germline values: CDR1 DFQATT, CDR2 SNEGSKA (reference sequence). This CDR3 has 11 residues. Unmatched junction bases numbered 8, after V lost 3 bases and J lost 12 bases. The CDR3 coding sequence is TGCAGTGCTAGTCCCGGGGAGGGACCGTACTTC. Translation: CSASPGEGPYF.

This chain connects TRBV10-3 to TRBJ1-2; 7 bases fit TRBD1. Germline V CDR1 and CDR2: ENHRY, SYGVKD. The CDR3 loop spans 12 amino acids. Unmatched junction bases numbered 5, after V lost 5 bases and J lost 8 bases. The chain's CDR3 is CAISQGDGGYTF. The CDR3 DNA follows: TGTGCCATCAGTCAGGGGGACGGAGGCTACACCTTC.

The J gene is TRBJ2-7, the V gene TRBV5-1; D perhaps matches TRBD1 (6 bases). This CDR3 has 13 amino acids. The germline V gene encodes CDR1 SGHRS and CDR2 YFSETQ. V lost 4 bases to trimming and J lost 1 base, with 9 bases between them. CDR3 in DNA: TGCGCCAGCAGCCCACAGGGTTCCTACGAGCAGTACTTC. Translation: CASSPQGSYEQYF.